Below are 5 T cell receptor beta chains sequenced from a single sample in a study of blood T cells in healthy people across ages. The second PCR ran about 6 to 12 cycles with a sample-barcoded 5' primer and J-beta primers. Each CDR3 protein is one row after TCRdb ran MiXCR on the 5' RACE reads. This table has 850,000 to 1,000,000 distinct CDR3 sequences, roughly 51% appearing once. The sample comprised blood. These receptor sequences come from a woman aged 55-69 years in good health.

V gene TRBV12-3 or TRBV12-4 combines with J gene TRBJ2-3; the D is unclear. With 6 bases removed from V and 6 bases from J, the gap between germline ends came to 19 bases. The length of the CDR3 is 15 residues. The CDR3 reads CASRDGPFGLDTQYF. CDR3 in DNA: TGTGCCAGCAGGGACGGACCATTCGGGTTGGATACGCAGTATTTT.

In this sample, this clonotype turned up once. CDR3 DNA: TGCGCCAGCAACCACACGGCAGATACGCAGTATTTT. Its translation is CASNHTADTQYF. The chain joins TRBV4-1 to TRBJ2-3; D unclear. V was shortened by 7 bases and J by 4 bases, with 9 bases between the two germline ends. The CDR3 totals 12 residues. In germline, CDR1 is MGHRA, CDR2 YSYEKL.

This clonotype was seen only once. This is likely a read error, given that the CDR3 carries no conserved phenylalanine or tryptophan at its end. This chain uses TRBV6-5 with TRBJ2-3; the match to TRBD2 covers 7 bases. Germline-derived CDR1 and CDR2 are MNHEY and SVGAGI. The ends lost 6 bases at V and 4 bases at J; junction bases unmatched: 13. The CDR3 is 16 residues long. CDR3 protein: CASRGPGGSGADTQYV. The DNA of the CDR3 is TGTGCCAGCAGAGGCCCCGGCGGGAGCGGCGCAGATACGCAGTATGTT.

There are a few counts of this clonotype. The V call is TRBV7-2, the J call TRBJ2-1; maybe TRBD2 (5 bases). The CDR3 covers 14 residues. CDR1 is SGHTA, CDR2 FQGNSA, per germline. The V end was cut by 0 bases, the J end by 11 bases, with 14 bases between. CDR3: CASSLAAARDKQFF. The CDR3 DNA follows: TGTGCCAGCAGCTTAGCCGCTGCCCGGGATAAGCAGTTCTTC.

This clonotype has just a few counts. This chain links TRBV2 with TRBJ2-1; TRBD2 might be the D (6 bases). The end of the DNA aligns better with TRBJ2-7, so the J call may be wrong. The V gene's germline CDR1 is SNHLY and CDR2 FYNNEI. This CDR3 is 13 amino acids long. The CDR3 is CASSELLASEQYF. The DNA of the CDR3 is TGTGCCAGCAGTGAGCTACTAGCAAGCGAGCAGTACTTC.